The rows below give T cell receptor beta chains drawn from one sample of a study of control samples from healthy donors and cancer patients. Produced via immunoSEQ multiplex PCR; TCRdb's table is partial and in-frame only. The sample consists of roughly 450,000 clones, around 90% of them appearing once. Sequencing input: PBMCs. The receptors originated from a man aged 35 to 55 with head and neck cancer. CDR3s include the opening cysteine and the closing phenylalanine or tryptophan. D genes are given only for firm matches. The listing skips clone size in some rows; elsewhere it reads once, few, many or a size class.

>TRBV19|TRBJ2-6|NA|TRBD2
CASSIGGYRSGANVLTF
TGTGCCAGTAGTATCGGGGGGTATCGCTCTGGGGCCAACGTCCTGACTTTC
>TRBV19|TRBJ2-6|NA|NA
CASCSSGANVLTF
TGTGCCAGTTGCAGCTCTGGGGCCAACGTCCTGACTTTC
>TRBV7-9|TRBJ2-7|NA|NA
CATQGYEQYF
TGTGCCACACAGGGCTACGAGCAGTACTTC
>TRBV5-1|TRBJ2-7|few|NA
CASSLRKSDRSSYEQYF
TGCGCCAGCAGCTTGCGAAAATCGGACCGTAGCTCCTACGAGCAGTACTTC
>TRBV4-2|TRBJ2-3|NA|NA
CASSAQLAADTQYF
TGTGCCAGCAGCGCCCAACTAGCCGCAGATACGCAGTATTTT
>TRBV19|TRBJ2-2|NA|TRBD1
CASTRGQENQNTGELFF
TGTGCCAGTACCAGGGGACAGGAGAACCAAAACACCGGGGAGCTGTTTTTT
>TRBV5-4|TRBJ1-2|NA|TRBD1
CASSFSNRDSPNYGYTF
TGTGCCAGCAGCTTTAGTAACCGGGACAGTCCTAACTATGGCTACACCTTC
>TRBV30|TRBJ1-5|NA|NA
CAWRRQNHQPQHF
TGTGCCTGGAGGCGTCAGAACCATCAGCCCCAGCATTTT
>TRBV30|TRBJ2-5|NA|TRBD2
CAWSGSGRGETQYF
TGTGCCTGGAGTGGAAGCGGGAGGGGAGAGACCCAGTACTTC
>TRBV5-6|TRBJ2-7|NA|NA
CASSLRGIYEQYF
TGTGCCAGCAGCCTTAGAGGCATCTACGAGCAGTACTTC
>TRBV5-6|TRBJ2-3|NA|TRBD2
CASSSMRGGDTQYF
TGTGCCAGCAGCTCTATGCGGGGGGGAGATACGCAGTATTTT
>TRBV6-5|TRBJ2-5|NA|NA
CAASQGLGETQYF
TGTGCCGCGAGTCAGGGACTGGGCGAGACCCAGTACTTC
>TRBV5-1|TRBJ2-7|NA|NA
CASSDETGEQYF
TGCGCCAGCAGCGACGAGACCGGCGAGCAGTACTTC
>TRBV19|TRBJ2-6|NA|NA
CATSLSYYSGSGANVLTF
TGTGCCACCTCCCTTTCTTACTACTCCGGCTCTGGGGCCAACGTCCTGACTTTC
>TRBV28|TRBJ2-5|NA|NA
CASSIPQGPGETQYF
TGTGCCAGCAGTATACCCCAGGGGCCCGGGGAGACCCAGTACTTC
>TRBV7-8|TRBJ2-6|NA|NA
CASRLPRDSQSYSGANVLTF
TGTGCCAGCAGACTACCACGGGACTCCCAATCTTACTCTGGGGCCAACGTCCTGACTTTC
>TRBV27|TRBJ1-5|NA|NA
CASSLSRGYQPQHF
TGTGCCAGCAGTTTATCGAGGGGATATCAGCCCCAGCATTTT
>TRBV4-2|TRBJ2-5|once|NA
CASSRGEWETQYF
TGTGCCAGCAGCCGGGGGGAATGGGAGACCCAGTACTTC
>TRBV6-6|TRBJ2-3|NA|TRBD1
CASSYSEGAPDTQYF
TGTGCCAGCAGTTACTCTGAGGGGGCCCCAGATACGCAGTATTTT
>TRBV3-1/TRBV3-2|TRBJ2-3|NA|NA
CASSQHDTDTQYF
TGTGCCAGCAGCCAACACGACACAGATACGCAGTATTTT
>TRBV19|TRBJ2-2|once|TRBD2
CASSIAPGLGNTGELFF
TGTGCCAGTAGTATAGCTCCGGGACTAGGGAACACCGGGGAGCTGTTTTTT
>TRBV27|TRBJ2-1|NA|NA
CASSLYSYNEQFF
TGTGCCAGCAGTTTGTACAGCTACAATGAGCAGTTCTTC
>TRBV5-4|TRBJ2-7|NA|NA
CASSLETGDYEQYF
TGTGCCAGCAGCTTGGAGACGGGTGACTACGAGCAGTACTTC
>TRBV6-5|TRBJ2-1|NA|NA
CASSQARLYNEQFF
TGTGCCAGCAGTCAGGCAAGGTTATACAATGAGCAGTTCTTC
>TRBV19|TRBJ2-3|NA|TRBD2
CASSTRTSSSTDTQYF
TGTGCCAGTAGTACCCGGACTAGCAGTAGCACAGATACGCAGTATTTT
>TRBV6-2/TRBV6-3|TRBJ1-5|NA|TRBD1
CASSYGQANQPQHF
TGTGCCAGCAGTTATGGACAGGCAAATCAGCCCCAGCATTTT
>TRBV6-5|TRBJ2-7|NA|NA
CASRKRASYEQYF
TGTGCCAGCAGGAAGCGGGCTTCCTACGAGCAGTACTTC
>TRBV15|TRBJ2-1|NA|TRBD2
CATSPTGGSYNEQFF
TGTGCCACCAGCCCCACGGGGGGCTCCTACAATGAGCAGTTCTTC
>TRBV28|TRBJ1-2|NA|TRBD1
CASSSRQGSGYTF
TGTGCCAGCAGTTCCAGACAGGGTTCTGGCTACACCTTC
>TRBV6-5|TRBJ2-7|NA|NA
CASSYSIRQVGYEQYF
TGTGCCAGCAGTTACTCGATTCGGCAGGTGGGCTACGAGCAGTACTTC
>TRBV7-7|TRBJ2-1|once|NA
CASSLGRYNEQFF
TGTGCTAGCAGCTTAGGCAGATACAATGAGCAGTTCTTC
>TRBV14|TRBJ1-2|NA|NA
CASSPVPPYGVTF
TGTGCCAGCAGCCCTGTACCCCCCTACGGCGTAACCTTC
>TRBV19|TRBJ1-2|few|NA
CASSIDLIQGRNGYTF
TGTGCCAGTAGTATAGATCTAATACAGGGAAGGAATGGCTACACCTTC
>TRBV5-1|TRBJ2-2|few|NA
CASSFGFTGGELFF
TGCGCCAGCAGCTTCGGCTTCACCGGAGGGGAGCTGTTTTTT
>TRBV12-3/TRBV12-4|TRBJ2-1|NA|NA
CASSSTVFEQFF
TGTGCCAGCAGTTCGACAGTTTTTGAGCAGTTCTTC
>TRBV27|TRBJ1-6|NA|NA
CASSSRTVNNSPLHF
TGTGCCAGCAGCTCCAGGACAGTTAACAATTCACCCCTCCACTTT
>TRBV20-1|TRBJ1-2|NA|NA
CSVRRYGYTF
TGCAGTGTTCGAAGATATGGCTACACCTTC
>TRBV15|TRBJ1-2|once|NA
CATSRDRLGSDGYTF
TGTGCCACCAGCAGAGATCGCTTAGGTTCGGATGGCTACACCTTC
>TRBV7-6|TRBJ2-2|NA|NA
CASSPLPGATGELFF
TGTGCCAGCAGCCCGCTTCCGGGGGCAACCGGGGAGCTGTTTTTT
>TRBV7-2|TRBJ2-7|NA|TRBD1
CASSSDRDRTYEQYF
TGTGCCAGCAGCTCAGACCGGGACAGGACCTACGAGCAGTACTTC
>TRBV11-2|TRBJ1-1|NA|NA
CASSHSLIMNTEAFF
TGTGCCAGCAGCCACAGCCTTATCATGAACACTGAAGCTTTCTTT
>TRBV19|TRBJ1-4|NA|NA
CATAGNFKRNEKLFF
TGTGCCACGGCCGGGAACTTTAAGAGGAATGAAAAACTGTTTTTT
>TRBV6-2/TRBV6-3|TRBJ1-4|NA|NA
CASSYWEVLQEKLFF
TGTGCCAGCAGTTACTGGGAAGTATTACAAGAAAAACTGTTTTTT
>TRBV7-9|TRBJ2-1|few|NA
CASTPPSRREGAGEQFF
TGTGCCAGCACCCCTCCCTCTCGCCGGGAGGGGGCCGGAGAGCAGTTCTTC
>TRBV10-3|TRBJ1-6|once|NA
CAISEGGLNSPLHF
TGTGCCATCAGTGAAGGGGGGTTAAATTCACCCCTCCACTTT
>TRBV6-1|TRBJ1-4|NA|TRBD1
CASSGGTGVPNEKLFF
TGTGCCAGCAGTGGGGGGACAGGTGTTCCTAATGAAAAACTGTTTTTT
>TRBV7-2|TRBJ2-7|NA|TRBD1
CASSESRTGTSEQYF
TGTGCCAGCAGCGAATCACGGACAGGTACAAGTGAGCAGTACTTC
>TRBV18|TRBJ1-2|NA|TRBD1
CASSPPWQGDYGYTF
TGTGCCAGCTCACCACCGTGGCAGGGGGACTATGGCTACACCTTC
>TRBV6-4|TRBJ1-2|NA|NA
CASSDAGEMANYGYTF
TGTGCCAGCAGTGACGCAGGGGAGATGGCGAACTATGGCTACACCTTC
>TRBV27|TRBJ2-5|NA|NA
CASSLYLGETQYF
TGTGCCAGCAGTTTATACTTGGGAGAGACCCAGTACTTC
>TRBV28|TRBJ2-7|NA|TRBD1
CASSRGTGGFHEQYF
TGTGCCAGCAGTCGGGGGACAGGGGGTTTCCACGAGCAGTACTTC
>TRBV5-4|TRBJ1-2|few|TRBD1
CASTPGGFVGYTF
TGTGCCAGCACCCCAGGGGGCTTCGTTGGCTACACCTTC
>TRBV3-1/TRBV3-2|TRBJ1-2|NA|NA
CASSQGGALYGYTF
TGTGCCAGCAGCCAAGGGGGCGCTTTGTATGGCTACACCTTC